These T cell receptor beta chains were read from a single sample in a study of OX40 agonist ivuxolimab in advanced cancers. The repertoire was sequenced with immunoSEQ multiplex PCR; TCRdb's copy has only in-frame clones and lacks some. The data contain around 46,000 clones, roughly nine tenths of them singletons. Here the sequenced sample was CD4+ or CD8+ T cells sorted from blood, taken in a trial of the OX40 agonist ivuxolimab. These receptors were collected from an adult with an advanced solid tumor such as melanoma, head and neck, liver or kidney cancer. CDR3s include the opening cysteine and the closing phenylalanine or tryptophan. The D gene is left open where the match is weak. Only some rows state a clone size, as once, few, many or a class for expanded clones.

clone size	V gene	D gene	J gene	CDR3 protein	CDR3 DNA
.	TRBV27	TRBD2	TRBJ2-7	CASSYPGGEQYF	TGTGCCAGCTCCTACCCGGGGGGAGAGCAGTACTTC
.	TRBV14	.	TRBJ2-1	CASSHGDYNEQFF	TGTGCCAGCAGCCACGGGGACTACAATGAGCAGTTCTTC
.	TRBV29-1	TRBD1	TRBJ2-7	CSVELRTGGYEQYF	TGCAGCGTTGAGTTGCGGACAGGAGGCTACGAGCAGTACTTC
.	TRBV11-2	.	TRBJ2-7	CASSYFDTSYEQYF	TGTGCCAGCAGCTACTTTGACACCTCCTACGAGCAGTACTTC
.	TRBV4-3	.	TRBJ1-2	CASSPELQYYGYTF	TGCGCCAGCAGCCCCGAGCTCCAGTACTATGGCTACACCTTC
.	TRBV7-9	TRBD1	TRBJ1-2	CASSFPTGGVGYTF	TGTGCCAGCAGCTTCCCTACAGGGGGGGTAGGCTACACCTTC
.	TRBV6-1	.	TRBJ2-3	CASSESGGGATDTQYF	TGTGCCAGCAGTGAAAGTGGAGGGGGGGCTACAGATACGCAGTATTTT
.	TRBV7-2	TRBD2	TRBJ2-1	CASSEGLAPYNEQFF	TGTGCCAGCAGCGAAGGACTAGCGCCCTACAATGAGCAGTTCTTC
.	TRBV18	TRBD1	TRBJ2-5	CASSVDRAETQYF	TGTGCCAGCTCGGTGGACAGGGCGGAGACCCAGTACTTC
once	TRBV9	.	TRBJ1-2	CASSSGEDYGYTF	TGTGCCAGCAGTTCGGGGGAGGACTATGGCTACACCTTC
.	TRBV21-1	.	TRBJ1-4	CASRDRAATNEKLFF	TGTGCCAGCAGGGACAGGGCTGCAACTAATGAAAAACTGTTTTTT
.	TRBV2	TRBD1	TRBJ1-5	CASSGVQGQDQPQHF	TGTGCCAGCAGTGGCGTACAGGGGCAGGATCAGCCCCAGCATTTT
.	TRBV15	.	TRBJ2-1	CATGYIDEQFF	TGTGCCACCGGATATATCGATGAGCAGTTCTTC
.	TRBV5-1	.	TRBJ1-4	CASKGQTATNEKLFF	TGCGCCAGTAAGGGGCAGACTGCAACTAATGAAAAACTGTTTTTT
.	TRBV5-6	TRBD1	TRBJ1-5	CASSMKRQGGQPQHF	TGTGCCAGCAGCATGAAGAGACAGGGAGGTCAGCCCCAGCATTTT
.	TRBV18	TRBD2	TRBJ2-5	CASSPPPGVKRGETQYF	TGTGCCAGCTCACCACCCCCCGGGGTAAAGCGGGGAGAGACCCAGTACTTC
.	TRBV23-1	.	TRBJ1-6	CASSQSGAPGRNSPLHF	TGCGCCAGCAGTCAATCAGGCGCCCCAGGGAGGAATTCACCCCTCCACTTT
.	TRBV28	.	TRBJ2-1	CASSGGHPDEQFF	TGTGCCAGCAGCGGGGGGCACCCCGATGAGCAGTTCTTC
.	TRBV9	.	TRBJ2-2	CASSERGSTGELFF	TGTGCCAGCAGCGAACGGGGGAGCACCGGGGAGCTGTTTTTT
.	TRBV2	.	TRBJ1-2	CASSGTPLNRYDGYTF	TGTGCCAGCAGTGGGACGCCTTTGAACCGGTACGATGGCTACACCTTC
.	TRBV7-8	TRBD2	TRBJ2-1	CASSLVSGGVGNEQFF	TGTGCCAGCAGCTTAGTTAGCGGGGGGGTTGGCAATGAGCAGTTCTTC
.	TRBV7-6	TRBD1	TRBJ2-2	CASSPGTGGAGTGELFF	TGTGCCAGCAGTCCCGGGACAGGGGGCGCGGGCACCGGGGAGCTGTTTTTT
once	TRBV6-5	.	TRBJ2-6	CASMESSGANVLTF	TGTGCCAGCATGGAGAGCTCTGGGGCCAACGTCCTGACTTTC
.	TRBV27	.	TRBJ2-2	CASSPTDFAGTGELFF	TGTGCCAGCAGTCCTACCGACTTCGCGGGCACCGGGGAGCTGTTTTTT
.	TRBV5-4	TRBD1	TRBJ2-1	CASSLKPGQGPNEQFF	TGTGCCAGCAGCTTGAAACCGGGACAGGGTCCCAATGAGCAGTTCTTC
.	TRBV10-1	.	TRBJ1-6	CASSDSYNSPLHF	TGCGCCAGCAGTGACAGCTATAATTCACCCCTCCACTTT
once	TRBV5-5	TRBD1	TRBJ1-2	CASSGSGQGFWGYTF	TGTGCCAGCAGCGGATCGGGACAGGGGTTTTGGGGCTACACCTTC
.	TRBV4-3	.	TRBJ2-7	CASSHFLGGEQYF	TGCGCCAGCAGCCACTTCTTAGGGGGGGAGCAGTACTTC
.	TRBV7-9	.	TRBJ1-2	CASSLGLSTIANYGYTF	TGTGCCAGCAGCTTAGGACTTTCGACGATAGCTAACTATGGCTACACCTTC
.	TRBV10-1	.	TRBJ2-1	CASRVLCGAPVRSYNEQFF	TGCGCCAGCAGGGTCCTTTGCGGGGCCCCCGTTCGGTCCTACAATGAGCAGTTCTTC
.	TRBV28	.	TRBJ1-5	CASSLNQPQHF	TGTGCTAGCAGTTTAAATCAGCCCCAGCATTTT
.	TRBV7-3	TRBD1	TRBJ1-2	CASSATGGADGYTF	TGTGCCAGCAGCGCGACAGGGGGCGCGGATGGCTACACCTTC
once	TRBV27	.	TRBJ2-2	CASSLSPENTGELFF	TGTGCCAGCAGTTTATCGCCCGAGAACACCGGGGAGCTGTTTTTT
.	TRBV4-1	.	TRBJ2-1	CASSQESASRTLSTEQFF	TGCGCCAGCAGCCAAGAGTCGGCTAGCAGGACGTTAAGCACTGAGCAGTTCTTC
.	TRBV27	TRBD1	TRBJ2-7	CASSLFGTGMVEQYF	TGTGCCAGCAGTTTATTTGGGACAGGGATGGTCGAGCAGTACTTC
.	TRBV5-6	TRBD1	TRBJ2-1	CASSSRWTGGYNEQFF	TGTGCCAGCAGCTCCAGATGGACAGGGGGCTACAATGAGCAGTTCTTC
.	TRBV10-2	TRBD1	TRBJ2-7	CASSESWDRGGEQYF	TGCGCCAGCAGTGAGTCCTGGGACAGGGGGGGGGAGCAGTACTTC
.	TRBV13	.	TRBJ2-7	CASSSERLAEQYF	TGTGCCAGCAGCTCGGAGCGCCTCGCCGAGCAGTACTTC
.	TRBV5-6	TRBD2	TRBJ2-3	CASSWGPSGAPGTQYF	TGTGCCAGCAGCTGGGGGCCTAGCGGGGCCCCGGGGACGCAGTATTTT
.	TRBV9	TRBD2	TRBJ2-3	CASSEGTSGGRSTDTQYF	TGTGCCAGCAGCGAGGGGACTAGCGGGGGGCGTAGCACAGATACGCAGTATTTT
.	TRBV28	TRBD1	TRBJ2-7	CASSLWDRGLNEQYF	TGTGCCAGCAGTTTATGGGACAGGGGATTAAACGAGCAGTACTTC
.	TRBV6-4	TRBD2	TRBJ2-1	CASSEGLAMQDEQFF	TGTGCCAGCAGTGAGGGACTAGCGATGCAGGATGAGCAGTTCTTC
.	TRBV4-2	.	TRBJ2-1	CASSQDGGVTYNEQFF	TGTGCCAGCAGCCAAGACGGAGGGGTTACCTACAATGAGCAGTTCTTC
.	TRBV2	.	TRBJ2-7	CASSQGLYEQYF	TGTGCCAGCAGTCAGGGACTTTACGAGCAGTACTTC
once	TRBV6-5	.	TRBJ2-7	CASRSRGGFEQYF	TGTGCCAGCAGGTCCCGTGGCGGGTTCGAGCAGTACTTC
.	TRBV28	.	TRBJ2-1	CASSFGLTSSYNEQFF	TGTGCCAGCAGTTTTGGGCTTACGAGCTCCTACAATGAGCAGTTCTTC
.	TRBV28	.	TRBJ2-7	CASSFTVAKGSYEQYF	TGTGCCAGCAGTTTCACAGTCGCGAAGGGATCCTACGAGCAGTACTTC